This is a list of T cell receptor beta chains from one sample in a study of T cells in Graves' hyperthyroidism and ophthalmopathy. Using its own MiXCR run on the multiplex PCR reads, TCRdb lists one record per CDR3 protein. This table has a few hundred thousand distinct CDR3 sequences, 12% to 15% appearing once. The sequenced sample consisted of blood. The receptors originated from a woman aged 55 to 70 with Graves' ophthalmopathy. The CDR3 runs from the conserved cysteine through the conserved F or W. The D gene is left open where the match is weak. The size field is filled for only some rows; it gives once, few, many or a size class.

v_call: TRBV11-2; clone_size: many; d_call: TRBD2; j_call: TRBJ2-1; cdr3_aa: CASSLTREGYNEQFF; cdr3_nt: TGTGCCAGCAGCTTGACGCGGGAGGGCTACAATGAGCAGTTCTTC
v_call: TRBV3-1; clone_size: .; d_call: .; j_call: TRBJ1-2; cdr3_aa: CASSRGQNYGYTF; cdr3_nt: TGTGCCAGCAGCCGCGGACAGAACTATGGCTACACCTTC
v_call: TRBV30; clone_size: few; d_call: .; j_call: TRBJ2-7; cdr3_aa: CAWNQTYEQYF; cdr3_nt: TGTGCCTGGAACCAGACCTACGAGCAGTACTTC
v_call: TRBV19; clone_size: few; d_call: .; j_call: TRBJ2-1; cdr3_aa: CASSIVSLSNEQFF; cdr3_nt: TGTGCCAGTAGTATAGTAAGTCTATCCAATGAGCAGTTCTTC
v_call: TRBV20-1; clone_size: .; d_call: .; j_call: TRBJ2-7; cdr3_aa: CSASWADGVGEYF; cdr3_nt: TGCAGTGCTAGTTGGGCAGACGGGGTAGGAGAGTACTTC
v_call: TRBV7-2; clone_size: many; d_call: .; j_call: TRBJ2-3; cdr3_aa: CASSSNGNTQYF; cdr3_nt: TGTGCCAGCAGCTCCAATGGAAATACGCAGTATTTT
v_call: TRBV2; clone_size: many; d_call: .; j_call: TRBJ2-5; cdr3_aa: CASSGVRGETQYF; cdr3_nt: TGTGCCAGCAGTGGGGTCAGGGGTGAGACCCAGTACTTC
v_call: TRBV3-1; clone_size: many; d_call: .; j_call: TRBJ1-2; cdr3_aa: CASSQGEGSSGYTF; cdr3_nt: TGTGCCAGCAGCCAAGGGGAGGGATCGAGCGGCTACACCTTC
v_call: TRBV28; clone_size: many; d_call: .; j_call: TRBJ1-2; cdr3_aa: CASSSRDGYTF; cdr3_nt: TGTGCCAGCAGTTCCAGGGACGGCTACACCTTC
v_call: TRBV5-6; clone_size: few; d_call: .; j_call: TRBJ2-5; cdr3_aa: CASSLEGARAGWETQYF; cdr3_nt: TGTGCCAGCAGCTTGGAAGGGGCCAGGGCCGGTTGGGAGACCCAGTACTTC
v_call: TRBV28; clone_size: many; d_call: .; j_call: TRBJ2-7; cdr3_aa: CASSRGPGQSYEQYF; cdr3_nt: TGTGCCAGCAGTAGGGGCCCGGGACAATCCTACGAGCAGTACTTC
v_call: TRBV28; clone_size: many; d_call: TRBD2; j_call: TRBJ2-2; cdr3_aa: CASSLRGSTGELFF; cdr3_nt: TGTGCCAGCAGTTTGCGGGGGAGTACCGGGGAGCTGTTTTTT
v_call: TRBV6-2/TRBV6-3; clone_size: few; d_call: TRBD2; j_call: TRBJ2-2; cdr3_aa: CASRFSGTPTGELFF; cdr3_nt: TGTGCCAGCAGATTTAGCGGGACTCCCACCGGGGAGCTGTTTTTT
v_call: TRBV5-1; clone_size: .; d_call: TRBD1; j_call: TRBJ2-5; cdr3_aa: CASSSGTVEETQYF; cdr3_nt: TGCGCCAGCAGCTCCGGGACAGTTGAAGAGACCCAGTACTTC
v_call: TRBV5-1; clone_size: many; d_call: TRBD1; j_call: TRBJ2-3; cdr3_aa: CASSLSGTGGDTQYF; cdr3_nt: TGCGCCAGCAGCTTGTCCGGGACAGGGGGGGATACGCAGTATTTT
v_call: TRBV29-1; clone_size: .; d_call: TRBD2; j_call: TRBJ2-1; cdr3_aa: CSVGLAVSNEQFF; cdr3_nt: TGCAGCGTTGGACTAGCGGTATCCAATGAGCAGTTCTTC
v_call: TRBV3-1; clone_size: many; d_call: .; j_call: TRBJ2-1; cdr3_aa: CASSIRLYNEQFF; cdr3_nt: TGTGCCAGCAGCATCCGACTCTACAATGAGCAGTTCTTC
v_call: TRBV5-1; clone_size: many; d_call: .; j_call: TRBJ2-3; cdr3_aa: CASSLATEGDTQYF; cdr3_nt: TGCGCCAGCAGCTTGGCCACCGAGGGAGATACGCAGTATTTT
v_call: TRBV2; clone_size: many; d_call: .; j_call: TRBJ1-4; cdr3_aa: CASSEDVDEKLFF; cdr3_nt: TGTGCCAGCAGTGAGGATGTTGATGAAAAACTGTTTTTT
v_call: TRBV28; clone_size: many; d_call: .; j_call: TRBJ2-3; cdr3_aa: CASSSGLATDTQYF; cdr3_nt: TGTGCCAGCAGCTCGGGGCTGGCGACAGATACGCAGTATTTT
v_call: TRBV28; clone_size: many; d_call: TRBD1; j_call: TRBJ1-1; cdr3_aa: CASSYDRVSLAFF; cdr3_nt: TGTGCCAGCAGTTATGACAGGGTCAGTCTGGCTTTCTTT
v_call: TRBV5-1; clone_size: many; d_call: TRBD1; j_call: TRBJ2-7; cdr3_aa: CASSGTGGGAEQYF; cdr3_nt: TGCGCCAGCAGCGGGACAGGCGGTGGGGCCGAGCAGTACTTC
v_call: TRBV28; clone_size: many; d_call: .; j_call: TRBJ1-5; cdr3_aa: CASSLYRRGFNQPQHF; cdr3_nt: TGTGCCAGCAGTTTATATCGCAGGGGCTTCAATCAGCCCCAGCATTTT
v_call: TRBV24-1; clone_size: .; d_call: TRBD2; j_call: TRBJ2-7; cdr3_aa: CATSVGSGRDYEQYF; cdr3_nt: TGTGCCACCAGTGTCGGAAGCGGGAGGGACTACGAGCAGTACTTC
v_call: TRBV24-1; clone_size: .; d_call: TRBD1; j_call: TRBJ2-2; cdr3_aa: CATSETPGQGSVTGELFF; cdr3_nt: TGTGCCACCAGTGAGACCCCGGGACAGGGTTCGGTCACCGGGGAGCTGTTTTTT
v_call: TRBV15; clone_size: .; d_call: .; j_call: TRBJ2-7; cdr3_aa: CATSIRQGLNEQYF; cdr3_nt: TGTGCCACCAGCATACGGCAAGGGCTAAACGAGCAGTACTTC
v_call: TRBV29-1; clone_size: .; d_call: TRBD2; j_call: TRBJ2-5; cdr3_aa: CSVELGLAEVGLETQYF; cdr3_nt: TGCAGCGTTGAACTGGGACTAGCGGAGGTCGGGCTGGAGACCCAGTACTTC
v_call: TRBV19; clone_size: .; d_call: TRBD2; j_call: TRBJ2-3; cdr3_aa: CATRLAGNTDTQYF; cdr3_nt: TGTGCCACGCGTTTAGCGGGAAACACAGATACGCAGTATTTT
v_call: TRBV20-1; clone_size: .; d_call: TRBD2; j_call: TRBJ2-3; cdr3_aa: CSAPIAGGANTQYF; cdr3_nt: TGCAGTGCTCCTATAGCGGGAGGGGCCAATACGCAGTATTTT
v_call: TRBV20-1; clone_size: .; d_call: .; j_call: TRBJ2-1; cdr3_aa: CSARVSSGPQGGFF; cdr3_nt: TGCAGTGCTAGAGTGTCTAGCGGTCCTCAGGGGGGGTTCTTC
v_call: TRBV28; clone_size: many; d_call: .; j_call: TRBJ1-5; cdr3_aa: CASSLSGYNQPQHF; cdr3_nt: TGTGCCAGCAGTTTGTCGGGCTACAATCAGCCCCAGCATTTT
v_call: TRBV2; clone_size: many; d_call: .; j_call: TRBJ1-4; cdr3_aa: CASSEVPTGYEKLFF; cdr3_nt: TGTGCCAGCAGTGAAGTCCCAACAGGTTATGAAAAACTGTTTTTT
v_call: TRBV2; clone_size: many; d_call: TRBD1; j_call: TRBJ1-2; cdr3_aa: CASSEGAGGSGYTF; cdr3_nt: TGTGCCAGTTCTGAAGGCGCAGGGGGCAGCGGCTACACCTTC
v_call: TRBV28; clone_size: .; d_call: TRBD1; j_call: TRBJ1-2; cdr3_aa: CASSSLTGGIYGYTF; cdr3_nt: TGTGCCAGCAGTTCGCTGACAGGGGGCATCTATGGCTACACCTTC
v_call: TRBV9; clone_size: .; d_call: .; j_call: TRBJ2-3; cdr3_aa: CASSFQDRPGGDTQYF; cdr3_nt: TGTGCCAGCAGCTTTCAGGACAGGCCCGGGGGGGATACGCAGTATTTT
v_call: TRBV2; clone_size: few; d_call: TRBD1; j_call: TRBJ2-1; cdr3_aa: CASRGTGAYNEQFF; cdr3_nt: TGTGCCAGCAGGGGGACAGGGGCCTACAATGAGCAGTTCTTC
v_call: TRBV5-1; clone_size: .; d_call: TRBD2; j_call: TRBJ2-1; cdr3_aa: CASSLSPLAGGPSGEQFF; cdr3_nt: TGCGCCAGCAGCTTGTCTCCTCTAGCGGGAGGGCCGTCCGGTGAGCAGTTCTTC
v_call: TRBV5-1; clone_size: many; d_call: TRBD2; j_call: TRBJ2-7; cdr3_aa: CASSLGLAGYYEQYF; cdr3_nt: TGCGCCAGCAGCTTGGGGCTAGCGGGGTACTACGAGCAGTACTTC
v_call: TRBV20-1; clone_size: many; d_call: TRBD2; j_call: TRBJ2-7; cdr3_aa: CSAHRRDLVATSGRGLYEQYF; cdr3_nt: TGCAGTGCTCACCGCCGGGACCTGGTAGCGACTAGCGGGAGGGGCCTCTACGAGCAGTACTTC
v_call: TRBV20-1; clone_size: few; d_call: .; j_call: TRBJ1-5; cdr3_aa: CSASLETGVNQPQHF; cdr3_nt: TGCAGTGCTAGCCTGGAGACGGGGGTTAATCAGCCCCAGCATTTT
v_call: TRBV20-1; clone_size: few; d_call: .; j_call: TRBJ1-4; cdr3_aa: CSASGGRGLDEKLFF; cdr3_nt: TGCAGTGCTAGTGGGGGGCGAGGTCTTGATGAAAAACTGTTTTTT
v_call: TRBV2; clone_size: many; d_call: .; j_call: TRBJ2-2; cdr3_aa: CASSELARGTGELFF; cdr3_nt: TGTGCCAGCAGTGAACTGGCCCGAGGGACCGGGGAGCTGTTTTTT
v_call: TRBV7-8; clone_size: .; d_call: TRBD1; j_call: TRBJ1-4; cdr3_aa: CASSLKGTGNEKLFF; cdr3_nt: TGTGCCAGCAGCTTAAAGGGGACAGGGAATGAAAAACTGTTTTTT
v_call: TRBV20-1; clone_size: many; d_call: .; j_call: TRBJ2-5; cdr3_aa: CSARQVPGETQYF; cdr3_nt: TGCAGTGCGAGACAGGTGCCCGGGGAGACCCAGTACTTC
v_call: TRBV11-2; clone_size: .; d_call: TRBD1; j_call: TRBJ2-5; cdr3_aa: CASSSTGEGETQYF; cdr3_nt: TGTGCCAGCAGCTCTACAGGGGAAGGAGAGACCCAGTACTTC
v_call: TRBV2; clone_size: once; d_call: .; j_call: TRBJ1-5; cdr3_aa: CASSESWGNQPQHF; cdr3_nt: TGTGCCAGCAGTGAAAGTTGGGGTAATCAGCCCCAGCATTTT
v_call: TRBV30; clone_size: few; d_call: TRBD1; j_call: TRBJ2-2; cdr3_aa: CAWGQGAPGELFF; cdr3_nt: TGTGCCTGGGGACAGGGGGCGCCCGGGGAGCTGTTTTTT
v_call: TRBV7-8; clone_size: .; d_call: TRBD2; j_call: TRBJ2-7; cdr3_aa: CASSPRLAGGPEQYF; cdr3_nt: TGTGCCAGCAGCCCGAGACTAGCGGGAGGGCCGGAGCAGTACTTC